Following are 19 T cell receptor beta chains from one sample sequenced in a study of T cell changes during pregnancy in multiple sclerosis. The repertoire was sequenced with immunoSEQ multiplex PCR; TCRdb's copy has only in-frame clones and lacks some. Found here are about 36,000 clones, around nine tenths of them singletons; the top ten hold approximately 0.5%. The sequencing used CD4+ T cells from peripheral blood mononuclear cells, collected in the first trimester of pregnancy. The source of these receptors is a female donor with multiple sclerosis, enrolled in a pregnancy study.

CDR3 sequence reads: CASRDRGSGNTIYF. The CDR3 nucleotides read TGTGCCAGCAGGGACAGGGGATCTGGAAACACCATATATTTT. The chain couples TRBV2 to TRBJ1-3; 9 bases are a match to TRBD1. From germline, CDR1 is SNHLY and CDR2 FYNNEI. The V and J ends lost 6 bases and 1 base, in that order; junction bases with no gene match: 1. CDR3 length: 14 amino acids.

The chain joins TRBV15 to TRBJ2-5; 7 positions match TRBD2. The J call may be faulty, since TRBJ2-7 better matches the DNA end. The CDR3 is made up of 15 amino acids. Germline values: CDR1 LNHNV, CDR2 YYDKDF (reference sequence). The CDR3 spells CATSSSPGGGTEQYF. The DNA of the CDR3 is TGTGCCACCAGCAGCAGTCCGGGGGGAGGGACCGAGCAGTACTTC.

The CDR3: CASSQVDNRGRDYGYTF. DNA of the CDR3: TGTGCCAGCAGCCAAGTAGACAATAGGGGGCGCGACTATGGCTACACCTTC. The chain carries TRBV4-2 and TRBJ1-2, with 7 positions matching TRBD1. The CDR3 length is 17 residues. Germline loops: CDR1 LGHNA, CDR2 YNFKEQ. The V and J ends lost 1 base and 3 bases, in that order; junction bases with no gene match: 11.

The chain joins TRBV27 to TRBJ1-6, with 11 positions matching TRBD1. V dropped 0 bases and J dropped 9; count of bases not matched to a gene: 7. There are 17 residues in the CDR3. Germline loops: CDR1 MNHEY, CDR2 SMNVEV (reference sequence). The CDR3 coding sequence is TGTGCCAGCAGTTTATCCCGGGACAGGGGGAGGGTTTCACCCCTCCACTTT. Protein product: CASSLSRDRGRVSPLHF.

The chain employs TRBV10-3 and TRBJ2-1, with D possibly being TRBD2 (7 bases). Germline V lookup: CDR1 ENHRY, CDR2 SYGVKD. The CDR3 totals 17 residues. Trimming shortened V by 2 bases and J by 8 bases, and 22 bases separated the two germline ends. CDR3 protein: CAISEPSQARGGDEQFF. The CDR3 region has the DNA TGTGCCATCAGTGAGCCCAGTCAGGCAAGGGGGGGCGATGAGCAGTTCTTC.

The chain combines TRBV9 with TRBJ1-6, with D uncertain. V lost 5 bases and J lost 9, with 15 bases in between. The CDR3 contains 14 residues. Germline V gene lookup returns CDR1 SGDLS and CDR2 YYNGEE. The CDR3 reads CASSTTVESSPLHF. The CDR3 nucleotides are TGTGCCAGCAGTACGACCGTGGAGAGTTCACCCCTCCACTTT.

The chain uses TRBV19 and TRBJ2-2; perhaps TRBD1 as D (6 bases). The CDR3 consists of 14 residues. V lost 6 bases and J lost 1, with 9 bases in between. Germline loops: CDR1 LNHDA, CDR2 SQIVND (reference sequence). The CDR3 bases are TGTGCCAGTAGCGGGACATTGAACACCGGGGAGCTGTTTTTT. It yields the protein CASSGTLNTGELFF.

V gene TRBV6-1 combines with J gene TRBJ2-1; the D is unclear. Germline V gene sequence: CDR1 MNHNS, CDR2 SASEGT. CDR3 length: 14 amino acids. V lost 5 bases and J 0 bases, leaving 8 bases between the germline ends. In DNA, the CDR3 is TGTGCCAGCAGTCTAGACGGCTCCTACAATGAGCAGTTCTTC. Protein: CASSLDGSYNEQFF.

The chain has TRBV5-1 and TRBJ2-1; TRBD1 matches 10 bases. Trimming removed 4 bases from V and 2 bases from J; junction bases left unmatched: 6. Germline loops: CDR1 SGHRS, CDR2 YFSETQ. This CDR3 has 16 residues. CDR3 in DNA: TGCGCCAGCAGCCTCACCGGGACAGGGGCCTACAATGAGCAGTTCTTC. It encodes CASSLTGTGAYNEQFF.

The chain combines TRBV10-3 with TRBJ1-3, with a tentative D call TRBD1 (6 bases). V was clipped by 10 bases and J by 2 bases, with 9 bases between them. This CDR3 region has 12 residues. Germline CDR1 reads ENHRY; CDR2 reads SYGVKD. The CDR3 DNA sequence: TGTGCCACCACAGGGACTGGAAACACCATATATTTT. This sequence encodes CATTGTGNTIYF.

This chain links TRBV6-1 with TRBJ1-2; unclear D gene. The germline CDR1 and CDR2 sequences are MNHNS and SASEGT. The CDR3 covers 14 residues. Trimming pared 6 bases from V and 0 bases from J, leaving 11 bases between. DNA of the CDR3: TGTGCCAGCAGCTCGCGGAGCCCTAACTATGGCTACACCTTC. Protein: CASSSRSPNYGYTF.

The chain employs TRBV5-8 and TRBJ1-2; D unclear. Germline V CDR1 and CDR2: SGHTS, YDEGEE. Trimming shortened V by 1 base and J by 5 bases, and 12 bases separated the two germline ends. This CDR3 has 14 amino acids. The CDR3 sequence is CASSLYSRVYGYTF. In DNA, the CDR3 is TGTGCCAGCAGCTTGTACAGCCGAGTGTATGGCTACACCTTC.

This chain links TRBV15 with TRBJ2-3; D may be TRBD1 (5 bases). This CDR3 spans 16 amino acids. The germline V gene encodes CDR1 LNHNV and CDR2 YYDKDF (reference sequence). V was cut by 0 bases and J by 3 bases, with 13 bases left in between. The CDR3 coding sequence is TGTGCCACCAGCAGAGATAGAAGGGGTTGGACAGATACGCAGTATTTT. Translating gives CATSRDRRGWTDTQYF.

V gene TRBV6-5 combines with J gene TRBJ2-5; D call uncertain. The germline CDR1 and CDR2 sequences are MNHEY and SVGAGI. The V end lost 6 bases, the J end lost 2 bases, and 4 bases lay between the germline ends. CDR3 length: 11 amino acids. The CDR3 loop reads CASRLQETQYF. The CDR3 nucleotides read TGTGCCAGCAGGCTACAAGAGACCCAGTACTTC.

The CDR3 spells CASSYELTYNEQFF. In DNA, the CDR3 is TGTGCCAGCAGCTACGAGCTTACCTACAATGAGCAGTTCTTC. The gene calls are TRBV11-2 and TRBJ2-1; no clear D. Trimming left V 4 bases short and J 2 bases short, with 9 bases between. The CDR3 totals 14 residues. The V gene's germline CDR1 is SGHAT and CDR2 FQNNGV.

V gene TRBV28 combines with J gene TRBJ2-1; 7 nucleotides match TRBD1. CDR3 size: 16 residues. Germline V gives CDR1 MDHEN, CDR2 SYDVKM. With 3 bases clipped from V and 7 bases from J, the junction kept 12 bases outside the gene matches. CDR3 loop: CASSFLDRDLLNEQFF. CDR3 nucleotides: TGTGCCAGCAGTTTCCTCGACAGGGATCTACTGAATGAGCAGTTCTTC.

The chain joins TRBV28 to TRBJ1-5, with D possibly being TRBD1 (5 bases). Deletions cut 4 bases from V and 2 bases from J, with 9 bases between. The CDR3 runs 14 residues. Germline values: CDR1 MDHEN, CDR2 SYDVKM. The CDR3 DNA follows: TGTGCCAGCAGTTGGGGCCCTGGCAATCAGCCCCAGCATTTT. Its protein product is CASSWGPGNQPQHF. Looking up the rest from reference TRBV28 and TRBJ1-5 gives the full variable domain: DVKVTQSSRYLVKRTGEKVFLECVQDMDHENMFWYRQDPGLGLRLIYFSYDVKMKEKGDIPEGYSVSREKKERFSLILESASTNQTSMYLCASSWGPGNQPQHFGDGTRLSIL.

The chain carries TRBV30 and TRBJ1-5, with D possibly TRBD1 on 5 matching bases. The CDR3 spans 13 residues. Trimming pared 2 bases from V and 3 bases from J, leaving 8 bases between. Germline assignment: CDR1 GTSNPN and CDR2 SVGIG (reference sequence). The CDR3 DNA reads TGTGCCTGGAGTACAGGTACCAATCAGCCCCAGCATTTT. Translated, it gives CAWSTGTNQPQHF.

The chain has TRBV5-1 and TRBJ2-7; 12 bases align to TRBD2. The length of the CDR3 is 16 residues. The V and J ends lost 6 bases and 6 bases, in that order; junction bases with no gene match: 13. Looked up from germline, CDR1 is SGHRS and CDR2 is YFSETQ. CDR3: CASTWTSGIPGSEQYF. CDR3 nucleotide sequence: TGCGCCAGCACCTGGACTAGCGGGATCCCCGGGAGCGAGCAGTACTTC.